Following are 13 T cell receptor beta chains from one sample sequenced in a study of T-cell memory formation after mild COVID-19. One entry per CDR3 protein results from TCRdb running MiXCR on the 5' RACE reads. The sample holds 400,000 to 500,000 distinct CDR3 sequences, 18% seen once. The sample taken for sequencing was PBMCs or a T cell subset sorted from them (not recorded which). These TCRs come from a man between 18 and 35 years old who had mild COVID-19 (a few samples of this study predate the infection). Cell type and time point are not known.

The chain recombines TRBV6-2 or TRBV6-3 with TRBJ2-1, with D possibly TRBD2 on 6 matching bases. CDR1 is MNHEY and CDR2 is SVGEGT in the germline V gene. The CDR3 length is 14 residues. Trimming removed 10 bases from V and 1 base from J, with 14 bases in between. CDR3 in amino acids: CATEVGGSYNEQFF. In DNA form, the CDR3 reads TGTGCCACCGAAGTAGGAGGGTCCTACAATGAGCAGTTCTTC.

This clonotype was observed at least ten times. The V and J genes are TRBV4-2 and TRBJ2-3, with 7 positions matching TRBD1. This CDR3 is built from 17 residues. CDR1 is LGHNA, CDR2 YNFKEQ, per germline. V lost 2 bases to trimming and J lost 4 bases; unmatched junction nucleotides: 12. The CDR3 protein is CASSQYATGRGADTQYF. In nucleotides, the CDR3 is TGTGCCAGCAGCCAATATGCGACAGGGCGAGGCGCAGATACGCAGTATTTT.

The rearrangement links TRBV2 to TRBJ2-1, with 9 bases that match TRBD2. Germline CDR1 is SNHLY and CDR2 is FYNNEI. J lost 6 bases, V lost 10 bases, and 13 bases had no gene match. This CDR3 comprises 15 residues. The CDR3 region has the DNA TGTGCCATTACCGGGACTAGCAGGGGGAGCAATGAGCAGTTCTTC. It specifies CAITGTSRGSNEQFF.

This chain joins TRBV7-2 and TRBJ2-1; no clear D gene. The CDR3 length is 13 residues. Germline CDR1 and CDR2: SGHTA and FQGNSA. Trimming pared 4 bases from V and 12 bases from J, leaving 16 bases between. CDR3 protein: CASSSNSLDPQFF. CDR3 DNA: TGTGCCAGCAGCTCAAACTCCTTGGATCCGCAGTTCTTC.

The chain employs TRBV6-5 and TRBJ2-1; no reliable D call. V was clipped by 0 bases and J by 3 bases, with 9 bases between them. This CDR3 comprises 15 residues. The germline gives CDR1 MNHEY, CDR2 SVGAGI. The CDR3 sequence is CASSYSTPYYNEQFF. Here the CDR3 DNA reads TGTGCCAGCAGTTACTCGACTCCCTACTACAATGAGCAGTTCTTC.

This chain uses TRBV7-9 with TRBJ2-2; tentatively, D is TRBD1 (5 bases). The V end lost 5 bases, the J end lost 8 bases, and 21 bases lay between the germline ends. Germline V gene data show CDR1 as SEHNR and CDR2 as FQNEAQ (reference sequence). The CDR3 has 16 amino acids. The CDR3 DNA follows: TGTGCCAGCAGCCCTTTTCGCAGGGCCCACCTTGGGGAGCTGTTTTTT. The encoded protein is CASSPFRRAHLGELFF.

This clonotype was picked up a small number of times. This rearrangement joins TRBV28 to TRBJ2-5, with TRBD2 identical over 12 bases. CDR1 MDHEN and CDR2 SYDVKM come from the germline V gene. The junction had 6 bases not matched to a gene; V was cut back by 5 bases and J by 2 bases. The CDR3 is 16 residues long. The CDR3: CASSPTLAGGQETQYF. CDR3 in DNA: TGTGCCAGCAGTCCAACACTAGCGGGGGGACAAGAGACCCAGTACTTC.

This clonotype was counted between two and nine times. The CDR3 protein is CASTVRRTEAFF. CDR3 nucleotides: TGTGCCAGCACCGTTCGTCGAACTGAAGCTTTCTTT. The V gene is TRBV12-3 or TRBV12-4, the J gene TRBJ1-1; D is undetermined. The CDR3 sequence is 12 residues long. V lost 7 bases to trimming and J lost 5 bases, with 11 bases between them.

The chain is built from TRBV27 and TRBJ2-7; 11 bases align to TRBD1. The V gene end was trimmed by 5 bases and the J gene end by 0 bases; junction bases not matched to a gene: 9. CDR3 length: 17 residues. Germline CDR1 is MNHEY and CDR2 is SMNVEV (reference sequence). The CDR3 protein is CASSTRTGGHGSYEQYF. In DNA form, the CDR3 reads TGTGCCAGCAGTACCCGGACAGGGGGCCATGGCTCCTACGAGCAGTACTTC.

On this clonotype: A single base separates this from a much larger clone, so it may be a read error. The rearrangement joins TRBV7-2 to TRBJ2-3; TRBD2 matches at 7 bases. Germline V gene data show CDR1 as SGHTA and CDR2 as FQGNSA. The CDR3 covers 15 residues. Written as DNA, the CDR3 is TGTGACAGCAGCTTAGCTACGGGGGGACGAGATACGCAGTATTTT. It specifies CDSSLATGGRDTQYF.

The CDR3 sequence is CASSPAPDPFGETQYF. CDR3 nucleotide sequence: TGTGCCAGCAGCCCCGCCCCGGACCCCTTTGGAGAGACCCAGTACTTC. V and J are TRBV6-5 and TRBJ2-5; D uncertain. V lost 6 bases to trimming and J lost 4 bases, with 21 bases between them. The germline CDR1 and CDR2 sequences are MNHEY and SVGAGI. The CDR3 contains 16 residues.

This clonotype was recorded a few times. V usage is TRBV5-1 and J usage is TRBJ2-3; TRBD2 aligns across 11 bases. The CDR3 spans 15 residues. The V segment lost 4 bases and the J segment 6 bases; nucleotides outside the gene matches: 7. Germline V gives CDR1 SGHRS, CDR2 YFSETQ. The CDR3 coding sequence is TGCGCCAGCAGCCAAAATAGCGGGGGGGCGGATACGCAGTATTTT. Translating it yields CASSQNSGGADTQYF. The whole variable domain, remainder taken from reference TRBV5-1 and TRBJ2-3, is KAGVTQTPRYLIKTRGQQVTLSCSPISGHRSVSWYQQTPGQGLQFLFEYFSETQRNKGNFPGRFSGRQFSNSRSEMNVSTLELGDSALYLCASSQNSGGADTQYFGPGTRLTVL.

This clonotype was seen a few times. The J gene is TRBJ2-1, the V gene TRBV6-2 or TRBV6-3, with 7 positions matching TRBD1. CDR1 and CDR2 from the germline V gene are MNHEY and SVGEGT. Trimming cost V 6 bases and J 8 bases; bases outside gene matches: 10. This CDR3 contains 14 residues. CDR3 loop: CASSTLTGDDEQFF. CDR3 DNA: TGTGCCAGCAGCACGCTCACAGGGGACGATGAGCAGTTCTTC.